This TCR beta chain was recorded in a study of cytomegalovirus exposure and HLA in healthy donors. Notes on the study in general: Most TCR sequences showed up rarely, but some public TCRs showed up in many donors.

Trimming removed 6 bases from V and 6 bases from J; junction bases left unmatched: 1. The CDR3 totals 13 residues. Germline CDR1 is MNHNY and CDR2 is SVGAGI (reference sequence). Details on this clone: Its target is unknown.

The assay was immunoSEQ multiplex PCR, and TCRdb's table has in-frame clones only and misses some. The sample carries 200,000 to 250,000 clones, around nine tenths recorded once. While the first cohort had 600 to 850 subjects, the donors belonged to the separate validation cohort of over a hundred subjects. This TCR derives from a woman under 30 in good health and CMV-seropositive. The chain employs TRBV6-6 and TRBJ1-5; 11 nucleotides agree with TRBD1. Sequencing used PBMCs. The CDR3, as DNA: TGTGCCAGCAGCGGGACAGGGGGTCAGCCCCAGCATTTT. It is translated as CASSGTGGQPQHF.